The following is a T cell receptor beta chain sequence with its context. Its specificity is unknown. The data were obtained in a study of cytomegalovirus exposure and HLA in healthy donors. The wider study: Genotyping showed roughly 86% of 300 to 450 donors falling in the Caucasian-associated ancestry cluster.

The PCR ran on 60 Vbeta and 13 Jbeta primers. Profiling relied on immunoSEQ multiplex PCR, and the TCRdb table lists in-frame clones only, not all of them. In the table there are some 190,000 clones, 82% of which are singletons. Whole-study findings and limits: Earlier analysis yielded a pattern in which most TCR beta V segments were productive about 90% or about 30% of the time. Later on, an analysis tied over 15,000 TCR beta sequences to HLA alleles at 0.05 false discovery rate. Several of the most significant clusters appeared, in a later analysis, to be linked to common viral pathogens.

The V end was cut by 7 bases, the J end by 2 bases, with 14 bases between. CDR1 LNHDA and CDR2 SQIVND come from the germline V gene (reference sequence). This CDR3 region has 14 residues. The chain recombines TRBV19 with TRBJ1-1; D might be TRBD1 (6 bases). The source is a man in his forties in good health and CMV-seronegative. The sequenced sample consisted of PBMCs. CDR3 region: CASNYRGINTEAFF. The CDR3 DNA reads as TGTGCCAGTAATTATAGGGGGATTAACACTGAAGCTTTCTTT.